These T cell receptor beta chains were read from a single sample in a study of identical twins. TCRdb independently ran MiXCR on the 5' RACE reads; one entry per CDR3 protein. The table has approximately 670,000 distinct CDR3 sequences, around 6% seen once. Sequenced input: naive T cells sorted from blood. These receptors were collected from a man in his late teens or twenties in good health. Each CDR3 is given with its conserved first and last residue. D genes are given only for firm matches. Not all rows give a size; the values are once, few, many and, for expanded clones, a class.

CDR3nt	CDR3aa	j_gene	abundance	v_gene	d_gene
TGCGCCAGCACCCTACAGGGGGCTATAGGCACAGATACGCAGTATTTT	CASTLQGAIGTDTQYF	TRBJ2-3	NA	TRBV5-1	TRBD1
TGTGCCAGCAGTGCGGCCAGCGGAGTTCCCACAGATACGCAGTATTTT	CASSAASGVPTDTQYF	TRBJ2-3	many	TRBV12-3/TRBV12-4	NA
TGCGCCAGCAGCTTGTGGGGGCGCACTGAGACCCAGTACTTC	CASSLWGRTETQYF	TRBJ2-5	NA	TRBV5-1	NA
TGTGCCAGCAGCTGGCAGGGCGGGACAGCTGCCTCTAGACTGAACACTGAAGCTTTCTTT	CASSWQGGTAASRLNTEAFF	TRBJ1-1	NA	TRBV7-9	TRBD1
TGTGCCAGCAGTATAAGCAATCAGCCCCAGCATTTT	CASSISNQPQHF	TRBJ1-5	NA	TRBV6-2/TRBV6-3	NA
TGTGCCAGTAGCAAAGACCGGGACTATCCTAGCACAGATACGCAGTATTTT	CASSKDRDYPSTDTQYF	TRBJ2-3	NA	TRBV19	TRBD2
TGTGCCAACCCAAACAGGGGAGTGTGGGCTTTCTTT	CANPNRGVWAFF	TRBJ1-1	few	TRBV21-1	NA
TGTGCCACACAGGGCCAGCATCGGGGTGGCTACACCTTC	CATQGQHRGGYTF	TRBJ1-2	many	TRBV6-1	NA
TGCGCCAGCAGCCGGTTCTGGACAGATACGCAGTATTTT	CASSRFWTDTQYF	TRBJ2-3	NA	TRBV5-1	NA
TGCAGCGTTGGCGGCGGGAGGGCCTCCCCCTACAATGAGCAGTTCTTC	CSVGGGRASPYNEQFF	TRBJ2-1	few	TRBV29-1	TRBD2
TGTGCCAGCAGCGTAGCGACTAGCGGGAGGGGCACAGATACGCAGTATTTT	CASSVATSGRGTDTQYF	TRBJ2-3	NA	TRBV9	TRBD2
TGTGCCAGCAGCATAAATCCGGGACGGAGCTCCGGGGAGACCCAGTACTTC	CASSINPGRSSGETQYF	TRBJ2-5	many	TRBV5-5	NA
TGTGCCAGCGGATTAACTAGCGGTGCGAACACCGGGGAGCTGTTTTTT	CASGLTSGANTGELFF	TRBJ2-2	NA	TRBV6-1	TRBD2
TGCGCCAGCAGCTTGGAAGTTAGCGGGATTGACATTCAGTACTTC	CASSLEVSGIDIQYF	TRBJ2-4	many	TRBV5-1	TRBD2
TGTGCCATCAGTGAGTCCGGGGGCCTATACAATGAGCAGTTCTTC	CAISESGGLYNEQFF	TRBJ2-1	NA	TRBV10-3	NA
TGCGCCAGCAGCTTGGAGGGCTGGACAGGGAGCACTGAAGCTTTCTTT	CASSLEGWTGSTEAFF	TRBJ1-1	many	TRBV5-1	TRBD1
TGTGCCAGCAGCCAAGGGCGCAGGGTCGGGCAGTTCTTC	CASSQGRRVGQFF	TRBJ2-1	many	TRBV14	NA
TGTGCCAGCAGCTTCGCGGTGGTCAGGGGAGAAGAGACCCAGTACTTC	CASSFAVVRGEETQYF	TRBJ2-5	many	TRBV7-2	NA
TGTGCCAGCAGAGGACTAGCGGGCAGCTCCTACAATGAGCAGTTCTTC	CASRGLAGSSYNEQFF	TRBJ2-1	many	TRBV12-3/TRBV12-4	TRBD2
TGCGCCAGCAGCCAAGCTGGTGGAACTAGCACAGATACGCAGTATTTT	CASSQAGGTSTDTQYF	TRBJ2-3	many	TRBV4-1	NA
TGTGCCAGCAGTTTCGGACTAGCGGGAGGAAATGAGCAGTTCTTC	CASSFGLAGGNEQFF	TRBJ2-1	many	TRBV27	TRBD2
TGTGCCAGCAGCTTAACCTGGTCCGGCTACAATGAGCAGTTCTTC	CASSLTWSGYNEQFF	TRBJ2-1	many	TRBV7-9	NA
TGCGCCAGCAGCCTCGACACCGAAGAGACCCAGTACTTC	CASSLDTEETQYF	TRBJ2-5	few	TRBV4-3	NA
TGTGCCAGCAGCTCTCCGGGACTAGTCTACAATGAGCAGTTCTTC	CASSSPGLVYNEQFF	TRBJ2-1	NA	TRBV7-9	TRBD2
TGCAGTGCTAGAGCACCGAACAATGAGCAGTTCTTC	CSARAPNNEQFF	TRBJ2-1	NA	TRBV20-1	NA
TGTGCCAGTCGGGCTAGCGGGAGGGATACGCAGTATTTT	CASRASGRDTQYF	TRBJ2-3	many	TRBV7-9	TRBD2
TGTGCCAGCGCGGTGGAAGTCTATAGCAATCAGCCCCAGCATTTT	CASAVEVYSNQPQHF	TRBJ1-5	many	TRBV6-2/TRBV6-3	NA
TGTGCCAGCAGCCCGGCGGGAGGGAAAGAGACCCAGTACTTC	CASSPAGGKETQYF	TRBJ2-5	NA	TRBV4-2	TRBD2
TGTGCCAGCAGCTTAAATTCGGGACAGGGAGAAGATGAGCAGTTCTTC	CASSLNSGQGEDEQFF	TRBJ2-1	many	TRBV7-2	TRBD1
TGTGCCAGCACCTCTAGGGGTGGCTACACCTTC	CASTSRGGYTF	TRBJ1-2	few	TRBV28	NA
TGTGCCAGCAGCTTGACGGGCGCCGGGACTAGCTACGAGCAGTTCTTC	CASSLTGAGTSYEQFF	TRBJ2-1	few	TRBV7-9	TRBD2
TGTGCCAGCAGCTTTCGGACAGAAAAGACCCAGTACTTC	CASSFRTEKTQYF	TRBJ2-5	many	TRBV11-2	NA
TGTGCCAGCAGCCTCAGCGGGAGTAAGGAGACCCAGTACTTC	CASSLSGSKETQYF	TRBJ2-5	many	TRBV9	TRBD2
TGTGCCAGCAGGGCTAGCGGGATAGTAAATGAGCAGTTCTTC	CASRASGIVNEQFF	TRBJ2-1	few	TRBV12-3/TRBV12-4	TRBD2
TGTGCCAGCAGTCCCCGATGGGCGACGGCCACGGAGACTGAAGCTTTCTTT	CASSPRWATATETEAFF	TRBJ1-1	NA	TRBV27	NA
TGTGCCAGCATGGCGGGAATTAACAATGAGCAGTTCTTC	CASMAGINNEQFF	TRBJ2-1	NA	TRBV2	NA
TGTGCCAGCAGCCCCGGGACGTCCTGGACCCAGTACTTC	CASSPGTSWTQYF	TRBJ2-5	NA	TRBV7-9	NA
TGCAGTGCTGGGGCCCAGATGGGGGGAAGTAAGCAGTACTTC	CSAGAQMGGSKQYF	TRBJ2-7	NA	TRBV20-1	NA
TGCGCCAGCAGCTTGCTATCTCCAGGGGACACTGAAGCTTTCTTT	CASSLLSPGDTEAFF	TRBJ1-1	NA	TRBV5-1	NA
TGTGCCAGCAGTTTAGAACAGGCGGGAGAGCAGTACTTC	CASSLEQAGEQYF	TRBJ2-7	many	TRBV12-3/TRBV12-4	NA